Listed here are 7 T cell receptor beta chains from one sample, sequenced in a study of blood T cell repertoires in COVID-19. The data were produced by immunoSEQ multiplex PCR, yet TCRdb's version contains in-frame clones alone and is incomplete. Among some 150,000 clones listed, around 84% were seen once. Input material: PBMCs or T cells enriched from blood (not recorded which). All receptors come from a man over 45 who had recovered from COVID-19.

The V gene is TRBV11-3, the J gene TRBJ2-1; 8 bases are a match to TRBD2. CDR3 length: 15 residues. Germline lookup yields CDR1 SGHNT and CDR2 YENEEA. The junction had 10 bases not matched to a gene; V was cut back by 5 bases and J by 7 bases. The CDR3 DNA reads as TGTGCCAGCAGCATCTTACTAGCGGCGGAGAATGAGCAGTTCTTC. This codes for CASSILLAAENEQFF.

The chain uses TRBV6-5 and TRBJ1-6; weak D call: TRBD1 (6 bases). The CDR3 has 16 residues. Germline loops: CDR1 MNHEY, CDR2 SVGAGI. Trimming left V 2 bases short and J 3 bases short, with 11 bases between. This CDR3 reads CASSYGGGLYNSPLHF. CDR3 coding DNA: TGTGCCAGCAGTTACGGGGGGGGCCTCTATAATTCACCCCTCCACTTT.

This sequence joins TRBV15 and TRBJ2-3, with D perhaps TRBD1 (6 bases). Germline-derived CDR1 and CDR2 are LNHNV and YYDKDF (reference sequence). Trimming removed 5 bases at V and 0 bases at J, with 12 bases between. This CDR3 region has 15 residues. The CDR3 DNA reads TGTGCCACCAGCCTAGACAGGTCTAGCACAGATACGCAGTATTTT. Amino acids: CATSLDRSSTDTQYF.

The chain is built from TRBV12-3 or TRBV12-4 and TRBJ2-3; 8 nucleotides match TRBD2. CDR3 length: 13 residues. The V gene end was trimmed by 8 bases and the J gene end by 6 bases; junction bases not matched to a gene: 7. This CDR3 reads CASRGGTGDTQYF. CDR3 bases: TGTGCCAGCCGCGGGGGGACGGGGGATACGCAGTATTTT.

The chain is built from TRBV6-5 and TRBJ1-2; a possible D gene is TRBD1 (5 bases). V gave up 0 bases and J gave up 8 bases, with 13 bases separating them. The CDR3 loop spans 14 amino acids. Germline CDR1 and CDR2: MNHEY and SVGAGI. The DNA of the CDR3 is TGTGCCAGCAGTTACTCAGAGTCAGCAGGGGGCTACACCTTC. It translates to CASSYSESAGGYTF.

The chain carries TRBV30 and TRBJ1-1; possible D gene TRBD1, 5 bases. CDR1 GTSNPN and CDR2 SVGIG come from the germline V gene (reference sequence). Between the trimmed V and J ends, which lost 3 bases and 1 base, there was a span of 15 bases. CDR3 size: 15 residues. The chain's CDR3 is CAWRPTHQGNTEAFF. The DNA of the CDR3 is TGTGCCTGGAGGCCAACCCATCAGGGGAACACTGAAGCTTTCTTT.

This chain joins TRBV2 and TRBJ1-1; 7 nucleotides align to TRBD1. With 5 bases clipped from V and 7 bases from J, the junction kept 13 bases outside the gene matches. Looked up from germline, CDR1 is SNHLY and CDR2 is FYNNEI. The CDR3 length is 15 residues. This chain's CDR3 is CASSSPGQYPDEAFF. CDR3 DNA: TGTGCCAGCAGTTCTCCGGGACAGTATCCAGATGAAGCTTTCTTT.